A selection of T cell receptor beta chains follows, all from one sample in a study of blood T cell repertoires in COVID-19. The protocol was immunoSEQ multiplex PCR, while the TCRdb copy is restricted to in-frame clones and leaves out a portion. Among some 200,000 clones listed, around 85% were seen once. The sequencing input was peripheral blood. The receptors here all came from an elderly woman with acute or convalescent COVID-19. Both conserved end residues are part of each CDR3. The D gene is left open where the match is weak. Only some rows state a clone size, as once, few, many or a class for expanded clones.

CDR3,DNA,size,D,V,J
CATSRDLDRGHGYTF,TGTGCCACCAGCAGAGATCTCGACAGGGGGCATGGCTACACCTTC,NA,TRBD1,TRBV15,TRBJ1-2
CASSYSYRRNTGELFF,TGTGCCAGCAGTTACTCGTACAGGAGGAACACCGGGGAGCTGTTTTTT,NA,NA,TRBV6-6,TRBJ2-2
CASSLAASYNEQFF,TGTGCCAGCAGCCTAGCGGCCTCCTACAATGAGCAGTTCTTC,NA,NA,TRBV3-1/TRBV3-2,TRBJ2-1
CASSADRGDTGELFF,TGTGCCAGCAGTGCCGACAGGGGGGACACCGGGGAGCTGTTTTTT,NA,TRBD1,TRBV25-1,TRBJ2-2
CASSTFATGNSPLHF,TGTGCCAGTAGTACCTTCGCCACGGGGAATTCACCCCTCCACTTT,NA,NA,TRBV19,TRBJ1-6
CASSFGVNEVGYGYTF,TGTGCCAGCAGCTTCGGGGTTAATGAGGTTGGCTATGGCTACACCTTC,NA,NA,TRBV7-9,TRBJ1-2
CASRPRTDKNQYGYTF,TGTGCCAGCAGGCCTCGGACAGACAAAAATCAGTATGGCTACACCTTC,few,NA,TRBV7-9,TRBJ1-2
CASSLVAGAWSSYNSPLHF,TGTGCCAGCAGCTTAGTTGCAGGGGCCTGGAGCTCCTATAATTCACCCCTCCACTTT,NA,NA,TRBV7-9,TRBJ1-6
CASSRQGDNEKLFF,TGTGCCAGCAGCCGACAGGGGGATAATGAAAAACTGTTTTTT,NA,TRBD1,TRBV6-5,TRBJ1-4
CASSQDRTGELFF,TGCGCCAGCAGCCAAGACAGGACCGGGGAGCTGTTTTTT,once,NA,TRBV4-3,TRBJ2-2
CASSQERLAGGVYNTGELFF,TGTGCCAGCAGCCAAGAAAGGCTAGCGGGAGGAGTTTATAACACCGGGGAGCTGTTTTTT,NA,TRBD2,TRBV3-1/TRBV3-2,TRBJ2-2
CSVSLGGGRNEKLFF,TGCAGCGTCTCCCTTGGGGGAGGGAGGAATGAAAAACTGTTTTTT,once,NA,TRBV29-1,TRBJ1-4
CASRTGAGNTIYF,TGCGCCAGCAGGACAGGCGCCGGAAACACCATATATTTT,once,NA,TRBV5-1,TRBJ1-3
CASSPGAGADTQYF,TGTGCCAGTAGTCCAGGCGCGGGTGCAGATACGCAGTATTTT,once,NA,TRBV19,TRBJ2-3
CASSVGRGDQPQHF,TGTGCCAGCAGCGTAGGGCGGGGCGATCAGCCCCAGCATTTT,few,NA,TRBV9,TRBJ1-5
CASSQSLGQDIQYF,TGTGCCAGCAGCCAATCTTTGGGACAGGACATTCAGTACTTC,NA,TRBD1,TRBV7-2,TRBJ2-4